These 7 T cell receptor beta chains were sequenced from one sample in a study of cytomegalovirus exposure and HLA in healthy donors. Primers: 60 Vbeta forward and 13 Jbeta reverse. This table comes from immunoSEQ multiplex PCR, and its TCRdb copy is limited to in-frame clones, with some not included. The sample records around 75,000 clones, about 80% being singletons. The specimen sequenced was PBMCs. The receptors here all came from a man aged 18 to 29 in good health and CMV-seronegative.

The rearrangement links TRBV29-1 to TRBJ1-5, with a weak D call TRBD1 (6 bases). V shed 4 bases and J shed 6 bases, with 13 bases lying between them. Germline V gives CDR1 SQVTM, CDR2 ANQGSEA. The CDR3 sequence is 13 residues long. The CDR3 sequence: CSVARDNGQPQHF. In DNA, the CDR3 is TGCAGCGTTGCCCGGGACAATGGTCAGCCCCAGCATTTT.

A few counts support this clone. V and J are TRBV28 and TRBJ1-2; maybe TRBD1 (5 bases). The V end was cut by 7 bases, the J end by 1 base, with 7 bases between. This CDR3 has 12 residues. Germline values: CDR1 MDHEN, CDR2 SYDVKM. The chain's CDR3 is CASNGGNYGYTF. The CDR3, as DNA: TGTGCCAGCAACGGGGGTAACTATGGCTACACCTTC.

The V gene is TRBV30, the J gene TRBJ2-7; 7 bases agree with TRBD2. Germline V gene lookup returns CDR1 GTSNPN and CDR2 SVGIG (reference sequence). The CDR3 consists of 16 residues. Trimming cost V 3 bases and J 3 bases; bases outside gene matches: 14. This CDR3 is CAWSATLTSALYEQYF. The DNA of the CDR3 is TGTGCCTGGAGCGCCACCCTAACTAGCGCTCTCTACGAGCAGTACTTC.

The chain links TRBV5-6 to TRBJ1-5, with a weak D call TRBD1 (5 bases). The germline V gene encodes CDR1 SGHDT and CDR2 YYEEEE. This CDR3 contains 15 residues. The V end lost 4 bases, the J end lost 6 bases, and 17 bases lay between the germline ends. In nucleotides, the CDR3 is TGTGCCAGCAGCGGACGACAGTTCGGGGGTCAGCCCCAGCATTTT. It encodes CASSGRQFGGQPQHF.

The chain is built from TRBV10-3 and TRBJ2-4; a possible D gene is TRBD2 (5 bases). V lost 0 bases to trimming and J lost 0 bases, with 15 bases between them. The CDR3 covers 18 residues. The V gene's germline CDR1 is ENHRY and CDR2 SYGVKD. The CDR3: CAISESLAGPLAKNIQYF. The CDR3 DNA reads TGTGCCATCAGTGAGTCCTTGGCGGGTCCCCTAGCCAAAAACATTCAGTACTTC.

The chain couples TRBV2 to TRBJ2-5, with TRBD1 as a possible D gene (6 bases). The J call may be mistaken, given a closer DNA end match to TRBJ2-7. The germline V gene encodes CDR1 SNHLY and CDR2 FYNNEI. The length of the CDR3 is 14 residues. This CDR3 is CASSRDGGQREQYF. As DNA, the CDR3 is TGTGCCAGCAGTCGGGACGGAGGACAGCGCGAGCAGTACTTC.

This clone was counted only a few times. The chain couples TRBV6-1 to TRBJ1-1; 7 bases are shared with TRBD1. The CDR3 spans 12 residues. Germline V gene data show CDR1 as MNHNS and CDR2 as SASEGT. V lost 8 bases, J lost 5 bases, and 5 bases stayed unmatched. The CDR3 coding sequence is TGTGCCAGCGACAGGGCAGGGACTGAAGCTTTCTTT. Protein: CASDRAGTEAFF.